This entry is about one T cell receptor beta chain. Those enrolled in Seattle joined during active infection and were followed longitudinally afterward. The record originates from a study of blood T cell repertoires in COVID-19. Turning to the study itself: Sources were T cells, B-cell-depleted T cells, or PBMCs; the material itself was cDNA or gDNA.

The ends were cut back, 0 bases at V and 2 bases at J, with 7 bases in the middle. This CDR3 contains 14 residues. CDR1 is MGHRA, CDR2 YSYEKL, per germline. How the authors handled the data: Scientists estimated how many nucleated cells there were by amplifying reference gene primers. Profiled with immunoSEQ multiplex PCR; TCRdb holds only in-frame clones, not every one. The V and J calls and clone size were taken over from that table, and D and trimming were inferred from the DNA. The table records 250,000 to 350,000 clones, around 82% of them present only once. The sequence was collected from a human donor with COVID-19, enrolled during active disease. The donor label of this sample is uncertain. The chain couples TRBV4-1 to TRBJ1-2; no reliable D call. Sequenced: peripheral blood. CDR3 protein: CASSQDPRNYGYTF. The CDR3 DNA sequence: TGCGCCAGCAGCCAAGATCCGAGAAACTATGGCTACACCTTC.